This record covers a single TCR beta chain. This sample is part of a study of control samples from healthy donors and cancer patients. CDR1 and CDR2 from the germline V gene are SGHRS and YFSETQ. The V end lost 1 base, the J end lost 10 bases, and 9 bases lay between the germline ends. The CDR3 is 13 amino acids. The protocol was immunoSEQ multiplex PCR, while the TCRdb copy is restricted to in-frame clones and leaves out a portion. Here the sample spans around 140,000 clones, under 95% being singletons. This rearrangement joins TRBV5-1 to TRBJ1-6, with a weak D call TRBD1 (6 bases). The receptor was isolated from a man aged 18-30 years in good health. Sample: blood. This CDR3 reads CASSLTGYSPLHF. In nucleotides, the CDR3 is TGCGCCAGCAGCTTGACAGGGTACTCACCCCTCCACTTT.